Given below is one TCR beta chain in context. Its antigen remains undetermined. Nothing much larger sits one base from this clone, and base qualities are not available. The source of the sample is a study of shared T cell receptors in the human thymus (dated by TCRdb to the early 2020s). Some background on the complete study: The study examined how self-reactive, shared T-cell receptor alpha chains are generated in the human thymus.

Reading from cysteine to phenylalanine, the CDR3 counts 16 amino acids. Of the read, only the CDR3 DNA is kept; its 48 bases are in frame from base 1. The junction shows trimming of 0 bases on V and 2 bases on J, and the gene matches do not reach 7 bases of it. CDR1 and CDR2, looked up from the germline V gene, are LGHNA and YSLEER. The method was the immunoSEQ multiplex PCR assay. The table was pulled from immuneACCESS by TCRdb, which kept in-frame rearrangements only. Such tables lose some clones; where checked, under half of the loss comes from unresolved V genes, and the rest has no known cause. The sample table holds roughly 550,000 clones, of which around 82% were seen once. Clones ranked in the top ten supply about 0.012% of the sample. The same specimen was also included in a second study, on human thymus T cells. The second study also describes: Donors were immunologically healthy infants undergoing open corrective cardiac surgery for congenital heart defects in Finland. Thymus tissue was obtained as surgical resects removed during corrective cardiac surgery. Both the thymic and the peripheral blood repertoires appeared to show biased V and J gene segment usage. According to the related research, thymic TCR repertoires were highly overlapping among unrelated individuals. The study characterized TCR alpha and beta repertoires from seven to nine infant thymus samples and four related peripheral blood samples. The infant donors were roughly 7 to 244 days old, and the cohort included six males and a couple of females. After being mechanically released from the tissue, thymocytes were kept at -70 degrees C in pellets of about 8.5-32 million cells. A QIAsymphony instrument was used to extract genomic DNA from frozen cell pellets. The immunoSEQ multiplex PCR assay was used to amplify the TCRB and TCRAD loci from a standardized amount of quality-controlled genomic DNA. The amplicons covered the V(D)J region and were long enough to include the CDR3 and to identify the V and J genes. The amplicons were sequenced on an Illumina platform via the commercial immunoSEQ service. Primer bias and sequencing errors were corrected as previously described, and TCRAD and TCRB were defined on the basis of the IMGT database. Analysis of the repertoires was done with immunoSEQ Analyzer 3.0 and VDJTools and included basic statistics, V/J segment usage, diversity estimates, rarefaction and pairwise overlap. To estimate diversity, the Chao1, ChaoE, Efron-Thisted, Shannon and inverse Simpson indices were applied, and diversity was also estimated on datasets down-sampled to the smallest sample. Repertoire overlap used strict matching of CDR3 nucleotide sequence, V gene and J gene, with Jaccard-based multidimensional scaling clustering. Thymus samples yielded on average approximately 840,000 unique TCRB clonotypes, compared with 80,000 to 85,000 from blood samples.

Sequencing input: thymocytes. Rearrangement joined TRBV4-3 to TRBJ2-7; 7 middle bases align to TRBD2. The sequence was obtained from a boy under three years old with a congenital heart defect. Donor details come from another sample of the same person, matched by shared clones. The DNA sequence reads TGCGCCAGCAGCCAAGATATCCGGACTAGGGCCTACGAGCAGTACTTC. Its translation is CASSQDIRTRAYEQYF.